The 26 T cell receptor beta chains listed next were all sequenced from one sample in a study of blood T cell repertoires in COVID-19. Clones were read by immunoSEQ multiplex PCR, and TCRdb kept only the in-frame ones, dropping some. The table records approximately 300,000 clones, around 90% of them present only once. The sequencing input was PBMCs or T cells enriched from blood (not recorded which). Receptor source: a man in his sixties who had recovered from COVID-19.

V is TRBV6-2 or TRBV6-3 and J is TRBJ2-1; 9 bases are a match to TRBD2. Unmatched junction bases numbered 6, after V lost 2 bases and J lost 7 bases. The CDR3 loop spans 15 amino acids. Germline lookup yields CDR1 MNHEY and CDR2 SVGEGT. CDR3: CASSYVGLARNEQFF. CDR3 DNA: TGTGCCAGCAGTTACGTTGGACTAGCGAGGAATGAGCAGTTCTTC.

The chain recombines TRBV15 with TRBJ2-2; tentative D call: TRBD2 (5 bases). Trimming took 0 bases from V and 5 from J, leaving 13 bases between them. The CDR3 is made up of 16 amino acids. Germline V gene lookup returns CDR1 LNHNV and CDR2 YYDKDF (reference sequence). This CDR3 reads CATSREPAGGTGELFF. The DNA for the CDR3 is TGTGCCACCAGCAGAGAACCGGCGGGCGGTACCGGGGAGCTGTTTTTT.

This sequence joins TRBV28 and TRBJ1-6; D gene ambiguous. Germline V gene sequence: CDR1 MDHEN, CDR2 SYDVKM. This CDR3 has 16 amino acids. V lost 5 bases and J 6 bases, leaving 17 bases between the germline ends. The CDR3 coding sequence is TGTGCCAGCAGTCTCTCGACACCTACTCTTAATTCACCCCTCCACTTT. Amino acid sequence: CASSLSTPTLNSPLHF.

This chain joins TRBV11-2 and TRBJ2-7, with D perhaps matching TRBD1 (6 bases). The CDR3 is made up of 15 amino acids. Trimming left V 4 bases short and J 6 bases short, with 19 bases between. Germline CDR1 SGHAT, CDR2 FQNNGV. CDR3 bases: TGTGCCAGCAGCTCCGGGACACCCCTAAGGGGCGAGCAGTACTTC. Its protein product is CASSSGTPLRGEQYF.

The V and J genes are TRBV11-2 and TRBJ2-6; D gene uncertain. V lost 1 base, J lost 0 bases, and 7 bases lay in between. The CDR3 has 16 residues. In germline, CDR1 is SGHAT, CDR2 FQNNGV. The DNA for the CDR3 is TGTGCCAGCAGCTTAGTCCTGGCCTCTGGGGCCAACGTCCTGACTTTC. Its translation: CASSLVLASGANVLTF.

V gene TRBV20-1 combines with J gene TRBJ1-1; 7 nucleotides agree with TRBD1. J was trimmed by 11 bases and V by 6 bases; bases with no gene match: 9. CDR1 is DFQATT and CDR2 is SNEGSKA in the germline V gene (reference sequence). The CDR3 sequence is 11 residues long. The CDR3 spells CSAPKGATAFF. CDR3 DNA: TGCAGTGCCCCCAAGGGGGCTACGGCTTTCTTT.

The rearrangement links TRBV18 to TRBJ2-4; 8 bases map to TRBD1. Germline lookup yields CDR1 KGHSH and CDR2 LQKENI. With 6 bases clipped from V and 4 bases from J, the junction kept 5 bases outside the gene matches. The CDR3 consists of 14 residues. The CDR3 is CASSGTGLKNIQYF. CDR3 nucleotides: TGTGCCAGCTCCGGGACAGGTTTAAAAAACATTCAGTACTTC.

The chain recombines TRBV10-3 with TRBJ1-4; 7 bases line up with TRBD1. The CDR3 extends over 15 amino acids. The germline V gene has CDR1 ENHRY and CDR2 SYGVKD. After removal of 6 bases from V and 0 bases from J, the junction contained 4 bases not matched to a gene. The CDR3 here is CAIRDRLSTNEKLFF. The CDR3 DNA reads TGTGCCATCAGGGACAGGTTGTCAACTAATGAAAAACTGTTTTTT.

The chain links TRBV5-4 to TRBJ1-3; the match to TRBD1 covers 7 bases. The CDR3 runs 16 residues. V was clipped by 0 bases and J by 0 bases; unmatched bases: 3. Germline-derived CDR1 and CDR2 are SGHNT and YYREEE (reference sequence). For the CDR3, the DNA is TGTGCCAGCAGCTTGGTTTCAGGGGGCTCTGGAAACACCATATATTTT. Encoded protein: CASSLVSGGSGNTIYF.

V is TRBV7-2 and J is TRBJ1-4, with 9 bases matching TRBD1. Looked up from germline, CDR1 is SGHTA and CDR2 is FQGNSA. The CDR3 is made up of 14 amino acids. V lost 5 bases, J lost 8 bases, and 6 bases stayed unmatched. Written as DNA, the CDR3 is TGTGCCAGCAGCAAACAGGGGGCGGGAGAAAAACTGTTTTTT. Protein sequence: CASSKQGAGEKLFF.

V usage is TRBV30 and J usage is TRBJ2-5, with 10 bases fitting TRBD1. The V gene's germline CDR1 is GTSNPN and CDR2 SVGIG (reference sequence). V lost 3 bases, J lost 4 bases, and 14 bases stayed unmatched. The CDR3 consists of 17 residues. The CDR3 sequence: CAWSLTGTGVLGETQYF. CDR3 sequence (DNA): TGTGCCTGGAGCCTTACCGGGACAGGGGTTTTGGGAGAGACCCAGTACTTC.

This clone was seen just once. V and J are TRBV7-8 and TRBJ1-1; D is unresolved. V was trimmed by 6 bases and J by 0 bases, leaving 5 bases between them. The CDR3 contains 12 residues. Germline V gives CDR1 SGHVS, CDR2 FQNEAQ. DNA for the CDR3: TGTGCCAGCAGGCAGGTGAACACTGAAGCTTTCTTT. This sequence encodes CASRQVNTEAFF.

This clone has only one observation. The chain is built from TRBV6-5 and TRBJ2-7; a weak D match, TRBD1 (6 bases). CDR3 length: 13 residues. Germline values: CDR1 MNHEY, CDR2 SVGAGI. Trimming pared 7 bases from V and 6 bases from J, leaving 16 bases between. In DNA, the CDR3 is TGTGCCAGCATACTAGACAGGAACGGCGAGCAGTACTTC. It specifies CASILDRNGEQYF.

V gene TRBV19 combines with J gene TRBJ1-1; D might be TRBD1 (5 bases). V gave up 7 bases and J gave up 1 base, with 13 bases separating them. Germline loops: CDR1 LNHDA, CDR2 SQIVND (reference sequence). This CDR3 spans 14 amino acids. CDR3 in amino acids: CASKNSRGNTEAFF. The CDR3 DNA reads TGTGCCAGTAAAAACTCAAGGGGGAACACTGAAGCTTTCTTT. The variable domain in full, completed from reference TRBV19 and TRBJ1-1, reads DGGITQSPKYLFRKEGQNVTLSCEQNLNHDAMYWYRQDPGQGLRLIYYSQIVNDFQKGDIAEGYSVSREKKESFPLTVTSAQKNPTAFYLCASKNSRGNTEAFFGQGTRLTVV.

The table lists this clone with a count of one. This chain uses TRBV6-5 with TRBJ2-3; 12 bases are shared with TRBD2. The germline V gene encodes CDR1 MNHEY and CDR2 SVGAGI. CDR3 length: 15 residues. V lost 5 bases to trimming and J lost 2 bases; unmatched junction nucleotides: 2. In nucleotides, the CDR3 is TGTGCCAGCAGTCTAGCGGGAGGGTTCACAGATACGCAGTATTTT. Protein product: CASSLAGGFTDTQYF.

The chain carries TRBV4-1 and TRBJ1-5, with D perhaps matching TRBD1 (5 bases). CDR1 and CDR2 (germline): MGHRA, YSYEKL. Trimming cost V 1 base and J 7 bases, with 11 bases left between them. This CDR3 has 14 residues. DNA for the CDR3: TGCGCCAGCAGCCAAGGCAGGGTAGGCCAGCCCCAGCATTTT. It yields the protein CASSQGRVGQPQHF.

V and J are TRBV28 and TRBJ1-3; tentative D call: TRBD1 (5 bases). The CDR3 has 16 amino acids. The ends were cut back, 1 base at V and 4 bases at J, with 14 bases in the middle. Germline CDR1 and CDR2: MDHEN and SYDVKM. CDR3 nucleotide sequence: TGTGCCAGCAGTTTATTAGCGGGGCCCTCCGGAAACACCATATATTTT. Residues: CASSLLAGPSGNTIYF.

This chain connects TRBV5-4 to TRBJ2-5, with 8 bases matching TRBD1. V dropped 4 bases and J dropped 2; count of bases not matched to a gene: 10. There are 16 residues in the CDR3. Germline V CDR1 and CDR2: SGHNT, YYREEE (reference sequence). CDR3 region: CASSQGQGGLQETQYF. CDR3 nucleotides: TGTGCCAGCAGCCAAGGACAGGGAGGCCTTCAAGAGACCCAGTACTTC. The variable domain in full, with the rest retrieved from reference TRBV5-4 and TRBJ2-5, is ETGVTQSPTHLIKTRGQQVTLRCSSQSGHNTVSWYQQALGQGPQFIFQYYREEENGRGNFPPRFSGLQFPNYSSELNVNALELDDSALYLCASSQGQGGLQETQYFGPGTRLLVL.

The rearrangement joins TRBV28 to TRBJ2-3; D unclear. The CDR3 totals 13 residues. Germline V gene data show CDR1 as MDHEN and CDR2 as SYDVKM. Trimming removed 2 bases at V and 3 bases at J, with 6 bases between. The CDR3: CASSLPQTDTQYF. CDR3 nucleotides: TGTGCCAGCAGTTTACCCCAGACAGATACGCAGTATTTT.

CDR3 loop: CASSHQTGQGYTF. CDR3 bases: TGCGCCAGCAGCCACCAGACAGGGCAAGGCTACACCTTC. V gene TRBV4-1 combines with J gene TRBJ1-2, with 7 nucleotides matching TRBD1. V dropped 3 bases and J dropped 8; count of bases not matched to a gene: 6. In germline, CDR1 is MGHRA, CDR2 YSYEKL. The CDR3 covers 13 residues.

J is TRBJ1-6 and V is TRBV21-1. TRBV21-1 is listed as a pseudogene. CDR3 length: 15 residues. The DNA of the CDR3 is TGTGCCAGCAGCAAAACGGCGCGGGGGAATTCACCCCTCCACTTT. It yields the protein CASSKTARGNSPLHF.

CDR3 sequence reads: CASSYSIGSYSYEQYF. The CDR3 bases are TGTGCCAGCAGTTACTCGATCGGGAGTTACTCCTACGAGCAGTACTTC. The rearrangement links TRBV6-5 to TRBJ2-7; D is perhaps TRBD2 (6 bases). Per the germline V gene, CDR1 is MNHEY and CDR2 is SVGAGI. Deletions cut 0 bases from V and 0 bases from J, with 12 bases between. CDR3 length: 16 residues.

The chain has TRBV14 and TRBJ2-7, with TRBD1 matching 9 bases. Germline V lookup: CDR1 SGHDN, CDR2 FVKESK. CDR3 length: 15 residues. The J segment lost 3 bases and the V segment lost 4 bases, leaving 7 bases of the junction unmatched. The CDR3 here is CASSRRRDRDYEQYF. CDR3 nucleotide sequence: TGTGCCAGCAGCCGCCGACGGGACAGGGACTACGAGCAGTACTTC.

The chain employs TRBV28 and TRBJ1-2; 8 bases are a match to TRBD1. The CDR3 runs 14 residues. The V gene end was trimmed by 5 bases and the J gene end by 8 bases; junction bases not matched to a gene: 10. Germline lookup yields CDR1 MDHEN and CDR2 SYDVKM. The CDR3 is CASSGNQGARGYTF. CDR3 DNA: TGTGCCAGCAGTGGCAATCAGGGGGCGAGGGGCTACACCTTC.

The J gene is TRBJ1-1, the V gene TRBV24-1, with D unresolved. The CDR3 is 13 residues long. Trimming stripped 0 bases from V and 1 base from J, with 2 bases between. CDR1 is KGHDR, CDR2 SFDVKD, per germline. This CDR3 reads CATSDLQNTEAFF. CDR3 DNA sequence: TGTGCCACCAGTGATTTGCAGAACACTGAAGCTTTCTTT.

The chain employs TRBV7-3 and TRBJ1-2; tentatively, D is TRBD1 (6 bases). The V end lost 3 bases, the J end lost 8 bases, and 16 bases lay between the germline ends. The V gene's germline CDR1 is SGHTA and CDR2 FQGTGA. The CDR3 is 14 amino acids. CDR3 DNA: TGTGCCAGCAGCTTGGACAGTTCTATGAGGGGCTACACCTTC. The encoded protein is CASSLDSSMRGYTF.